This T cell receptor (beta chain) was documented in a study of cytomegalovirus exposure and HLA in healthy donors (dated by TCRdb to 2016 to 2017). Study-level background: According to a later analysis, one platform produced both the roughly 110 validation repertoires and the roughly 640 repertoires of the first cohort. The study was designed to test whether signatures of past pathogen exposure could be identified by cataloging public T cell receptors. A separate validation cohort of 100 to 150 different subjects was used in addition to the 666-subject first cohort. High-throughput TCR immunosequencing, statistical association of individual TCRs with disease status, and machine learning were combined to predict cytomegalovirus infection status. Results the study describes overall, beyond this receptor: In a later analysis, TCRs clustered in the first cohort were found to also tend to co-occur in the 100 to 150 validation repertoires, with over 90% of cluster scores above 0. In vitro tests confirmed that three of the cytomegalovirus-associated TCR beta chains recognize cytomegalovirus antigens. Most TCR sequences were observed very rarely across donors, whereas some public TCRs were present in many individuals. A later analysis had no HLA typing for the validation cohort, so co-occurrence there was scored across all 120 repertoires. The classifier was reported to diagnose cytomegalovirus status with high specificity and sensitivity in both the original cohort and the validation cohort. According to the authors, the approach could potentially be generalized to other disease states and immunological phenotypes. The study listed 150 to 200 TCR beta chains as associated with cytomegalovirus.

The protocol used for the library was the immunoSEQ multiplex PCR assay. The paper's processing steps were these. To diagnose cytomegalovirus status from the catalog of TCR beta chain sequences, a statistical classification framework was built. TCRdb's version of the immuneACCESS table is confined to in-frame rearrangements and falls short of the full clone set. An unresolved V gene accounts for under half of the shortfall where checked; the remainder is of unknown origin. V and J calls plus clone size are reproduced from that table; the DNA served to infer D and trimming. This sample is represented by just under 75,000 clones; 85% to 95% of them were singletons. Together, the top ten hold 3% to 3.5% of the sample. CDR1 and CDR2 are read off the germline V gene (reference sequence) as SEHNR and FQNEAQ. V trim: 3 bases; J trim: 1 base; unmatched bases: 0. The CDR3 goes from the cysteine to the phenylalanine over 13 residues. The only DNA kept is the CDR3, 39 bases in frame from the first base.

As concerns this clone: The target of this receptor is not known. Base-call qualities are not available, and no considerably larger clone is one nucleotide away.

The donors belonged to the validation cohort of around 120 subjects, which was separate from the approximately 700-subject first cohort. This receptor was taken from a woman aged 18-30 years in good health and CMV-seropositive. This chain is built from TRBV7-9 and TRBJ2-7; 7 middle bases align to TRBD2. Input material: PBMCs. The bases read TGTGCCAGCAGCTTTAGCGGGTCCTACGAGCAGTACTTC. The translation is CASSFSGSYEQYF.